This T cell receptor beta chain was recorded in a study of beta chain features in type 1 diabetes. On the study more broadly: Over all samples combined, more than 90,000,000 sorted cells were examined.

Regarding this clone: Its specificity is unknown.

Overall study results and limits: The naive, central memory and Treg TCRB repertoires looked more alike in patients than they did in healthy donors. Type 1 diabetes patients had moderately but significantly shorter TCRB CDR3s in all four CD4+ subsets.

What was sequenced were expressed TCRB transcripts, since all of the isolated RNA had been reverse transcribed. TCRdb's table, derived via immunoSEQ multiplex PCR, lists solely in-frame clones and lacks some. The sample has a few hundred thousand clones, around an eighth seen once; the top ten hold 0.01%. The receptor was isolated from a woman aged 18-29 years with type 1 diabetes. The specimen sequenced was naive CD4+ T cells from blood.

The CDR3 is CASSPQQGRGEKLFF. CDR3 nucleotides: TGTGCCAGCTCACCACAACAGGGGAGAGGGGAAAAACTGTTTTTT. The chain uses TRBV18 and TRBJ1-4, with 7 bases aligning to TRBD1. The junction had 7 bases not matched to a gene; V was cut back by 1 base and J by 8 bases. There are 15 residues in the CDR3. Germline-derived CDR1 and CDR2 are KGHSH and LQKENI.